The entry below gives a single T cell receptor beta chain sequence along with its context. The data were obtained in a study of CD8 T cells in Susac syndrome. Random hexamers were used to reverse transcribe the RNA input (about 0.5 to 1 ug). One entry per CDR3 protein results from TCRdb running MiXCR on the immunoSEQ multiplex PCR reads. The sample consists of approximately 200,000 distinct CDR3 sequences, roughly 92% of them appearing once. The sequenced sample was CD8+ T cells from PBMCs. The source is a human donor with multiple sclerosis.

The CDR3 sequence: CASSYSLQAGGYTF. The CDR3 DNA is TGTGCCAGCAGTTACTCTTTACAGGCGGGTGGCTACACCTTC. J is TRBJ1-2 and V is TRBV6-6; perhaps TRBD1 as D (5 bases). V was shortened by 0 bases and J by 7 bases, with 12 bases between the two germline ends. CDR3 length: 14 residues. In germline, CDR1 is MNHNY, CDR2 SVGAGI (reference sequence).